Below, 24 T cell receptor beta chains from the same sample are listed, as sequenced in a study of blood T cell repertoires in COVID-19. The assay was immunoSEQ multiplex PCR, and TCRdb's table has in-frame clones only and misses some. This table holds 150,000 to 200,000 clones, over 75% found once. The sample consisted of PBMCs or T cells enriched from blood (not recorded which). The receptors shown here come from a human donor with acute COVID-19. The donor label of this sample is uncertain.

Notes on this clone: At one of its ends the junction is not consistent with the germline gene, which may arise from a read error. The chain links TRBV2 to TRBJ2-5, with 7 bases matching TRBD2. The CDR3 is 11 amino acids. Germline V lookup: CDR1 SNHLY, CDR2 FYNNEI. CDR3 residues: CASSGSTSRHF. The DNA of the CDR3 is TGTGCCAGCAGTGGGTCGACTAGCAGGCACTTC.

CDR3 in amino acids: CASSLERLTGELFF. The CDR3 region has the DNA TGTGCCAGCAGTTTAGAGAGACTCACCGGGGAGCTGTTTTTT. V is TRBV27 and J is TRBJ2-2; D is unresolved. V gave up 2 bases and J gave up 4 bases, with 8 bases separating them. This CDR3 comprises 14 residues. Per germline, CDR1 MNHEY and CDR2 SMNVEV (reference sequence).

The chain uses TRBV25-1 and TRBJ1-1; TRBD1 matches at 10 bases. Germline CDR1 is MGHDK and CDR2 is SYGVNS. This CDR3 spans 14 amino acids. V shed 8 bases and J 5 bases; nucleotides not matched to a gene: 8. Here the CDR3 reads CASAPTGGWTEAFF. As DNA, the CDR3 is TGTGCCAGCGCCCCGACAGGGGGCTGGACTGAAGCTTTCTTT.

The chain links TRBV9 to TRBJ2-3; 14 bases match TRBD2. CDR1 and CDR2 (germline): SGDLS, YYNGEE. CDR3 size: 15 residues. The V and J ends lost 7 bases and 0 bases, in that order; junction bases with no gene match: 1. DNA for the CDR3: TGTGCCAGCGGGACTAGCGGGGGAAGCACAGATACGCAGTATTTT. Translated, it gives CASGTSGGSTDTQYF.

The rearrangement links TRBV19 to TRBJ1-1; TRBD1 might be the D (5 bases). CDR1 and CDR2 (germline): LNHDA, SQIVND (reference sequence). V was shortened by 7 bases and J by 5 bases, with 14 bases between the two germline ends. This CDR3 comprises 13 residues. The CDR3 spells CASIAGLGTEAFF. CDR3 DNA: TGTGCCAGTATTGCGGGACTGGGAACTGAAGCTTTCTTT.

With respect to this clone: In the same sample, other DNA sequences code for this CDR3. The V gene is TRBV19, the J gene TRBJ1-2; TRBD1 matches at 7 bases. The V gene end was trimmed by 8 bases and the J gene end by 0 bases; junction bases not matched to a gene: 3. This CDR3 is 13 amino acids long. Germline values: CDR1 LNHDA, CDR2 SQIVND (reference sequence). The CDR3 nucleotides are TGTGCCAGTTTGGACAGGACTAACTATGGCTACACCTTC. Translation: CASLDRTNYGYTF.

J is TRBJ1-1 and V is TRBV6-5, with 7 bases matching TRBD1. The V and J ends lost 2 bases and 6 bases, in that order; junction bases with no gene match: 12. The length of the CDR3 is 16 residues. Germline loops: CDR1 MNHEY, CDR2 SVGAGI. The CDR3 spells CASSYLGTGVEAEAFF. In DNA, the CDR3 is TGTGCCAGCAGTTACCTGGGAACAGGGGTCGAAGCTGAAGCTTTCTTT.

J is TRBJ2-1 and V is TRBV5-4; 7 positions match TRBD2. The V segment lost 1 base and the J segment 5 bases; nucleotides outside the gene matches: 6. The CDR3 is 15 amino acids. Per the germline V gene, CDR1 is SGHNT and CDR2 is YYREEE (reference sequence). The DNA of the CDR3 is TGTGCCAGCAGCTTGAGAAGCGGGATTCACAATGAGCAGTTCTTC. Residues: CASSLRSGIHNEQFF. Complete variable domain (other parts from reference TRBV5-4 and TRBJ2-1): ETGVTQSPTHLIKTRGQQVTLRCSSQSGHNTVSWYQQALGQGPQFIFQYYREEENGRGNFPPRFSGLQFPNYSSELNVNALELDDSALYLCASSLRSGIHNEQFFGPGTRLTVL.

This clone occurred once. The chain combines TRBV5-4 with TRBJ2-5; the match to TRBD2 covers 11 bases. The CDR3 consists of 16 residues. V lost 0 bases to trimming and J lost 5 bases; unmatched junction nucleotides: 6. Germline CDR1 SGHNT, CDR2 YYREEE (reference sequence). CDR3 loop: CASSLVLAGGRETQYF. The CDR3 DNA is TGTGCCAGCAGCTTGGTGCTAGCGGGGGGAAGGGAGACCCAGTACTTC. The full variable domain, in which reference TRBV5-4 and TRBJ2-5 provide the parts outside the CDR3, is ETGVTQSPTHLIKTRGQQVTLRCSSQSGHNTVSWYQQALGQGPQFIFQYYREEENGRGNFPPRFSGLQFPNYSSELNVNALELDDSALYLCASSLVLAGGRETQYFGPGTRLLVL.

V gene TRBV5-1 combines with J gene TRBJ2-3; TRBD2 aligns across 13 bases. This CDR3 spans 20 amino acids. Germline trimming cut 4 bases from V and 2 bases from J; bases unmatched to any gene: 16. CDR1 is SGHRS, CDR2 YFSETQ, per germline. The CDR3 loop reads CASSPATSGGKGALTDTQYF. The CDR3 DNA is TGCGCCAGCAGCCCAGCGACTAGCGGGGGGAAAGGGGCCCTCACAGATACGCAGTATTTT.

This chain links TRBV11-3 with TRBJ2-5; the D gene is possibly TRBD1 (6 bases). Trimming took 5 bases from V and 4 from J, leaving 14 bases between them. CDR1 SGHNT and CDR2 YENEEA come from the germline V gene. The CDR3 covers 14 residues. This CDR3 is CASSKQGPRETQYF. DNA of the CDR3: TGTGCCAGCAGCAAGCAGGGGCCCCGAGAGACCCAGTACTTC.

V gene TRBV6-5 combines with J gene TRBJ2-7; a possible D gene is TRBD1 (5 bases). Trimming pared 0 bases from V and 4 bases from J, leaving 13 bases between. Germline V lookup: CDR1 MNHEY, CDR2 SVGAGI. CDR3 length equals 15 residues. The CDR3, as DNA: TGTGCCAGCAGTTACTCGGCAGGGTCACTGTACGAGCAGTACTTC. Its translation is CASSYSAGSLYEQYF.

The rearrangement links TRBV13 to TRBJ2-5; 8 bases align to TRBD2. V dropped 5 bases and J dropped 5; count of bases not matched to a gene: 16. Germline V gene data show CDR1 as PRHDT and CDR2 as FYEKMQ (reference sequence). The CDR3 runs 17 residues. CDR3 region: CASSLSRTRGGGETQYF. As DNA, the CDR3 is TGTGCCAGCAGCCTCTCCCGCACTCGGGGGGGCGGGGAGACCCAGTACTTC.

This clone came up once. The rearrangement links TRBV4-1 to TRBJ1-4; no definite D call. Germline assignment: CDR1 MGHRA and CDR2 YSYEKL. This CDR3 has 13 amino acids. V dropped 4 bases and J dropped 5 bases, with 8 bases sitting between them. CDR3 loop: CASSRASNEKLFF. The CDR3 coding sequence is TGCGCCAGCAGCCGCGCCTCAAATGAAAAACTGTTTTTT.

This clone was counted a single time. The V call is TRBV9, the J call TRBJ2-7; D gene unclear. Germline assignment: CDR1 SGDLS and CDR2 YYNGEE. V dropped 0 bases and J dropped 3 bases, with 7 bases sitting between them. The CDR3 loop spans 13 amino acids. The DNA of the CDR3 is TGTGCCAGCAGCGTAGTCCCCAGCTACGAGCAGTACTTC. Residues: CASSVVPSYEQYF.

The chain recombines TRBV7-2 with TRBJ2-7; TRBD1 is a possible D gene (6 bases). The CDR3 is 15 residues long. The ends were cut back, 4 bases at V and 9 bases at J, with 22 bases in the middle. Germline values: CDR1 SGHTA, CDR2 FQGNSA. Written as DNA, the CDR3 is TGTGCCAGCAGCTCTGGGGGTGGCAGGGGAAGGGGGCAGTACTTC. Its protein is CASSSGGGRGRGQYF.

The chain couples TRBV19 to TRBJ2-3, with 9 bases aligning to TRBD2. J was trimmed by 4 bases and V by 5 bases; bases with no gene match: 7. In germline, CDR1 is LNHDA, CDR2 SQIVND (reference sequence). The CDR3 loop spans 15 amino acids. The CDR3 DNA sequence: TGTGCCAGTAGTCCTAGCGGGGATGCCTCAGATACGCAGTATTTT. Encoded protein: CASSPSGDASDTQYF.

The chain combines TRBV27 with TRBJ2-3; the match to TRBD2 covers 8 bases. CDR1 is MNHEY, CDR2 SMNVEV, per germline (reference sequence). There are 14 residues in the CDR3. Trimming at V came to 2 bases and at J to 7 bases, leaving 5 bases not matched to a gene. The CDR3 sequence is CASSLASGGNTQYF. In DNA, the CDR3 is TGTGCCAGCAGTTTAGCGAGCGGGGGTAATACGCAGTATTTT.

This clone was observed once. This chain joins TRBV4-2 and TRBJ1-2; D may be TRBD1 (5 bases). CDR3 length: 16 residues. V was shortened by 0 bases and J by 5 bases, with 16 bases between the two germline ends. Germline lookup yields CDR1 LGHNA and CDR2 YNFKEQ. CDR3 residues: CASSQDGPQDHYGYTF. In nucleotides, the CDR3 is TGTGCCAGCAGCCAAGATGGACCACAGGATCATTATGGCTACACCTTC.

V usage is TRBV11-2 and J usage is TRBJ2-2; 11 bases agree with TRBD2. V was clipped by 5 bases and J by 2 bases; unmatched bases: 7. There are 17 residues in the CDR3. Germline V CDR1 and CDR2: SGHAT, FQNNGV. The CDR3 loop is CASSSSSGGTNTGELFF. The CDR3 DNA reads as TGTGCCAGCAGCAGCTCTAGCGGGGGGACTAACACCGGGGAGCTGTTTTTT.

Turning to this clone: Other DNA sequences in the sample encode the same CDR3. The V call is TRBV12-3 or TRBV12-4, the J call TRBJ2-7, with D uncertain. There are 13 residues in the CDR3. Between the trimmed V and J ends, which lost 1 base and 3 bases, there was a span of 7 bases. This CDR3 is CASSLGPSYEQYF. The CDR3 region has the DNA TGTGCCAGCAGTTTAGGCCCTAGCTACGAGCAGTACTTC.

The chain joins TRBV12-5 to TRBJ2-5; 7 nucleotides line up with TRBD1. The CDR3 spans 17 residues. Germline CDR1 and CDR2: LGHNT and FRNRAP. With 3 bases clipped from V and 5 bases from J, the junction kept 15 bases outside the gene matches. The CDR3 DNA sequence: TGTGCTAGTGGTTTAAACCCGACCCAGGGGGACGGGGAGACCCAGTACTTC. Its protein product is CASGLNPTQGDGETQYF.

The CDR3 loop is CAWPSGANVLTF. The CDR3 coding sequence is TGTGCCTGGCCTTCTGGGGCCAACGTCCTGACTTTC. The rearrangement uses TRBV2 and TRBJ2-6; D is uncertain. Trimming removed 11 bases at V and 1 base at J, with 6 bases between. The V gene's germline CDR1 is SNHLY and CDR2 FYNNEI. CDR3 length equals 12 residues.

The J gene is TRBJ2-3, the V gene TRBV6-1; D possibly corresponds to TRBD1 (6 bases). Germline CDR1 and CDR2: MNHNS and SASEGT. The CDR3 is made up of 16 amino acids. Trimming cost V 2 bases and J 2 bases, with 14 bases left between them. Here the CDR3 reads CASSELGAGPTDTQYF. For the CDR3, the DNA is TGTGCCAGCAGTGAATTGGGGGCAGGGCCCACAGATACGCAGTATTTT.